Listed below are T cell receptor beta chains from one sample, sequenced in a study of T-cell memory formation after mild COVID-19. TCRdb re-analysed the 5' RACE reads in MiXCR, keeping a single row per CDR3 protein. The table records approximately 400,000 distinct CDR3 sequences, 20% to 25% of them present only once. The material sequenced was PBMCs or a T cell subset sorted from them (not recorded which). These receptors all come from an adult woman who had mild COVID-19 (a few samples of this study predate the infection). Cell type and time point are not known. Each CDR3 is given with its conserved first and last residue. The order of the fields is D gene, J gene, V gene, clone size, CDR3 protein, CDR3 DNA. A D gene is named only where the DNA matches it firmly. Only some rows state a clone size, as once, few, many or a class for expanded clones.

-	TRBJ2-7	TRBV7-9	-	CASSSDHYEQYF	TGTGCCAGCAGCTCGGACCATTACGAGCAGTACTTC
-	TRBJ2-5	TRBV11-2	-	CASSVPGYGETQYF	TGTGCCAGCAGCGTGCCAGGGTACGGGGAGACCCAGTACTTC
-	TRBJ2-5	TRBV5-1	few	CASSPGTLGETQYF	TGCGCCAGCAGCCCTGGGACACTTGGGGAGACCCAGTACTTC
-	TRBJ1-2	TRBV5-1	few	CASTGGVDYGYTF	TGCGCCAGCACCGGGGGGGTCGACTATGGCTACACCTTC
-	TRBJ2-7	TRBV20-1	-	CSAPTRAGLAYEQYF	TGCAGTGCGCCGACACGGGCGGGATTGGCCTACGAGCAGTACTTC
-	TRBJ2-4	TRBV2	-	CASSKQNIQYF	TGTGCCAGCAGTAAACAAAACATTCAGTACTTC
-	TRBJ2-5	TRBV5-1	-	CASSLVLQQETQYF	TGCGCCAGCAGCTTGGTTCTCCAGCAAGAGACCCAGTACTTC
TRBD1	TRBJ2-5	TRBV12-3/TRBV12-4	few	CASRRTGGGETQYF	TGTGCCAGCAGGAGAACAGGGGGCGGCGAGACCCAGTACTTC
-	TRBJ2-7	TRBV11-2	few	CASSRAPGKVTYEQYF	TGTGCCAGCAGTCGAGCCCCTGGCAAGGTCACCTACGAGCAGTACTTC
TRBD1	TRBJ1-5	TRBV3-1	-	CASSSSGGGQPQHF	TGTGCCAGCAGCTCTTCAGGGGGGGGTCAGCCCCAGCATTTT
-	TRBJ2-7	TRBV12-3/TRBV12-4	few	CASSFGPSSLGYEQYF	TGTGCCAGCAGTTTTGGCCCCTCGTCCCTAGGCTACGAGCAGTACTTC
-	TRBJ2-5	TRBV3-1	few	CASSQEVGPPLARETQYF	TGTGCCAGCAGCCAAGAAGTGGGGCCGCCCCTAGCGCGGGAGACCCAGTACTTC
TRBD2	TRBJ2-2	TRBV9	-	CASSVGSSGGATGELFF	TGTGCCAGCAGCGTAGGTAGTAGCGGGGGGGCTACCGGGGAGCTGTTTTTT
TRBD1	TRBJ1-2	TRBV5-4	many	CASSPMGTGGWGYGYTF	TGTGCCAGCAGCCCAATGGGGACAGGGGGCTGGGGCTATGGCTACACCTTC
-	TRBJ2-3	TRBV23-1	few	CARGPVKGSTDTQYF	TGCGCCAGGGGACCGGTGAAGGGAAGCACAGATACGCAGTATTTT
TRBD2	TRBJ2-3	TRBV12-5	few	CASGFRAGGTDTQYF	TGTGCTAGTGGTTTTAGAGCGGGGGGCACAGATACGCAGTATTTT
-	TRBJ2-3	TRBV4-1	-	CASSQPQDVYTQYF	TGCGCCAGCAGCCAGCCCCAGGACGTTTATACGCAGTATTTT
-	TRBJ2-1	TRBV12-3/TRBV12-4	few	CASRSGGVRDEQFF	TGTGCCAGCAGGTCAGGAGGGGTAAGGGATGAGCAGTTCTTC
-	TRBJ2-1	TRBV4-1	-	CASSRVPGNEQFF	TGCGCCAGCAGCCGTGTCCCGGGCAATGAGCAGTTCTTC
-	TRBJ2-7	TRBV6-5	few	CASSYSRNYEQYF	TGTGCCAGCAGTTACTCCAGGAATTACGAGCAGTACTTC
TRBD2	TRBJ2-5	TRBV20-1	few	CSAFRGGPQETQYF	TGCAGTGCTTTCCGCGGGGGACCACAAGAGACCCAGTACTTC
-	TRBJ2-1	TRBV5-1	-	CASSLAGGGVNEQFF	TGCGCCAGCAGCTTGGCCGGAGGGGGGGTCAATGAGCAGTTCTTC
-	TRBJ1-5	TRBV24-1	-	CAIQLAGGRPQHF	TGTGCCATCCAATTGGCGGGGGGGCGGCCCCAGCATTTT
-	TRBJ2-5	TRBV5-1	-	CASSLSVQPEETQYF	TGCGCCAGCAGCTTGTCGGTACAGCCAGAAGAGACCCAGTACTTC
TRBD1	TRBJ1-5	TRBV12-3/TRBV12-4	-	CASSTGGADQPQHF	TGTGCCAGCAGTACAGGGGGCGCCGATCAGCCCCAGCATTTT
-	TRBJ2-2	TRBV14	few	CASSRSVTGELFF	TGTGCCAGCAGCCGTTCGGTCACCGGGGAGCTGTTTTTT
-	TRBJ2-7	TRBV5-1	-	CASSLRVPGAAYEQYF	TGCGCCAGCAGCTTGCGGGTCCCGGGGGCCGCCTACGAGCAGTACTTC
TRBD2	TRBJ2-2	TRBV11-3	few	CASSLVLARILNTGELFF	TGTGCCAGCAGCTTAGTACTAGCGCGAATACTGAACACCGGGGAGCTGTTTTTT
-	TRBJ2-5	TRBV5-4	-	CASSQDSLQETQYF	TGTGCCAGCAGCCAAGACAGCCTACAAGAGACCCAGTACTTC
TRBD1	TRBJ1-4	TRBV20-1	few	CSAMPGQGAGGNEKLFF	TGCAGTGCTATGCCGGGACAGGGGGCCGGGGGTAATGAAAAACTGTTTTTT
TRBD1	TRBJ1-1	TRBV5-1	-	CASSPGQGRANTEAFF	TGCGCCAGCAGCCCCGGACAGGGGAGGGCGAACACTGAAGCTTTCTTT
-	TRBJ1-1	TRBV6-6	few	CASSYSPGSTEAFF	TGTGCCAGCAGTTACTCCCCAGGGAGCACTGAAGCTTTCTTT
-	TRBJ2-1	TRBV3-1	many	CASSQAASAPYNEQFF	TGTGCCAGCAGCCAAGCAGCTAGCGCTCCCTACAATGAGCAGTTCTTC
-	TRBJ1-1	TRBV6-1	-	CASSEARGVNTEAFF	TGTGCCAGCAGTGAAGCGCGAGGGGTGAACACTGAAGCTTTCTTT
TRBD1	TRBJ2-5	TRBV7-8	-	CASSLAGTGGLGETQYF	TGTGCCAGCAGCTTAGCTGGGACAGGGGGCTTAGGAGAGACCCAGTACTTC
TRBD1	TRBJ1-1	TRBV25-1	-	CASSPRTGMGSEAFF	TGTGCCAGCAGTCCGCGGACAGGGATGGGGTCTGAAGCTTTCTTT
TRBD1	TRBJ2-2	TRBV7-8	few	CASSREAAPGQGTDGELFF	TGTGCCAGCAGCCGAGAGGCGGCTCCGGGACAGGGGACTGACGGGGAGCTGTTTTTT
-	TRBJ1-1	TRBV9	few	CASSVDAKPGTEAFF	TGTGCCAGCAGCGTAGATGCTAAACCGGGCACTGAAGCTTTCTTT
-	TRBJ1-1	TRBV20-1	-	CSAQRGWVPEAFF	TGCAGTGCTCAGAGGGGTTGGGTACCAGAAGCTTTCTTT
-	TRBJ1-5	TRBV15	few	CATSRLDYSNQPQHF	TGTGCCACCAGCAGGCTAGATTATAGCAATCAGCCCCAGCATTTT
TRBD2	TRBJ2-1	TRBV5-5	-	CASSLAPLAGHNEQFF	TGTGCCAGCAGCTTGGCTCCACTAGCGGGGCACAATGAGCAGTTCTTC
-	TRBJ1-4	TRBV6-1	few	CASIKDGATNEKLFF	TGTGCCAGCATCAAGGACGGAGCAACTAATGAAAAACTGTTTTTT
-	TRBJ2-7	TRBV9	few	CASSVEGSGTQYF	TGTGCCAGCAGCGTAGAGGGTAGCGGAACACAGTACTTC
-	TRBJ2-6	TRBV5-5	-	CASSSEVPPHPGANVLTF	TGTGCCAGCAGCTCGGAAGTTCCCCCGCACCCTGGGGCCAACGTCCTGACTTTC
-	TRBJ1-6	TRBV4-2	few	CASSQETRGAGNSPLHF	TGTGCCAGCAGCCAAGAAACCCGCGGGGCGGGTAACTCACCCCTCCACTTT
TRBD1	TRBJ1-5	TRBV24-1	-	CATSDPTGTGSQPQHF	TGTGCCACCAGTGATCCTACCGGGACAGGGTCTCAGCCCCAGCATTTT
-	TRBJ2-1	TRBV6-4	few	CASSDRYNEQFF	TGTGCCAGCAGTGACAGGTACAATGAGCAGTTCTTC
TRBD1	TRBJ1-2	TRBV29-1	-	CSVLDRGSNYGYTF	TGCAGCGTCCTGGACAGGGGCTCCAACTATGGCTACACCTTC
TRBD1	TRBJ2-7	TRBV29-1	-	CSVVGGRYEQYF	TGCAGCGTCGTAGGGGGCCGGTACGAGCAGTACTTC
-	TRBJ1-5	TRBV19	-	CASSIGARSNQPQHF	TGTGCCAGTAGTATAGGGGCACGGAGCAATCAGCCCCAGCATTTT
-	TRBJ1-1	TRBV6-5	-	CASRAGSSWTEAFF	TGTGCCAGCAGGGCTGGGTCTAGTTGGACTGAAGCTTTCTTT
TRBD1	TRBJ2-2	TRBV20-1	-	CSASQDRGPGELFF	TGCAGTGCTAGCCAGGACAGGGGTCCTGGGGAGCTGTTTTTT
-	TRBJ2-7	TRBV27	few	CASSPSRVSYEQYF	TGTGCCAGCAGCCCGTCCAGGGTCTCCTACGAGCAGTACTTC
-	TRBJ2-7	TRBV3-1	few	CASSQDLQYYEQYF	TGTGCCAGCAGCCAAGATCTACAGTACTACGAGCAGTACTTC
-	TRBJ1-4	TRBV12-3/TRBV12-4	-	CASSLEGKLFF	TGTGCCAGCAGCCTAGAGGGAAAACTGTTTTTT